This TCR beta chain originates from a study of T cell responses to AZD1222 COVID-19 vaccine. CDR1 is MNHEY, CDR2 SMNVEV, per germline (reference sequence). The junction had 5 bases not matched to a gene; V was cut back by 2 bases and J by 6 bases. The length of the CDR3 is 14 residues. The table came from immunoSEQ multiplex PCR; TCRdb's copy has only in-frame clones and leaves some out. Of some 79,000 clones listed, 80% to 90% are singletons. As regards this clone: What it recognizes is unknown.

General study findings and limits: Just six AZD1222 recipients were seropositive at baseline.

This chain connects TRBV27 to TRBJ1-2; 8 positions match TRBD1. The specimen comprised peripheral blood, sampled 28 days after the second AZD1222 dose. The sequence was collected from an adult who received the AZD1222 COVID-19 vaccine. The CDR3 loop is CASSLGGQGNGYTF. DNA of the CDR3: TGTGCCAGCAGTTTAGGTGGACAGGGCAATGGCTACACCTTC.